The T cell receptor (beta chain) under discussion was sequenced for a study of T cell repertoires in cytomegalovirus infection. Study-wide context: Recently identified HLA-C-restricted and well-studied HLA-B-restricted CMV epitopes were used. General study findings and limits: Ex vivo, HLA-C-restricted CMV-specific TCR beta clonotypes prevailed over the rest of the response. Frequencies of public TCR beta families were cumulated, and this identified carriers of CMV plus the relevant HLA.

TCRdb processed the reads anew with MiXCR; each CDR3 protein has one entry. This sample carries 550,000 to 850,000 distinct CDR3 sequences, 30% to 40% of them seen once, and the ten largest clones take about 20%. The germline V and J ends were trimmed by 2 bases and 1 base, with 15 bases remaining between them. Germline CDR1 is MDHEN and CDR2 is SYDVKM. The CDR3 is 16 residues long. About this clonotype itself: Its antigen is unknown.

The source was cultured PBMCs, collected from culture after CMV antigen stimulation. This TCR derives from a human donor in good health (CMV status not recorded). Some clones in this sample may be carry-over from other donors' samples. The V call is TRBV28, the J call TRBJ2-7; D tentatively fits TRBD1 or TRBD2 (5 bases each). CDR3 sequence (DNA): TGTGCCAGCAGTTTACGCCACGGGACGGGGTCCTACGAGCAGTACTTC. This codes for CASSLRHGTGSYEQYF. The variable domain in full, completed from reference TRBV28 and TRBJ2-7, reads DVKVTQSSRYLVKRTGEKVFLECVQDMDHENMFWYRQDPGLGLRLIYFSYDVKMKEKGDIPEGYSVSREKKERFSLILESASTNQTSMYLCASSLRHGTGSYEQYFGPGTRLTVT.